The 26 T cell receptor beta chains listed next were all sequenced from one sample in a study of control samples from healthy donors and cancer patients. The method was immunoSEQ multiplex PCR; TCRdb's version includes in-frame clones alone and lacks a portion of them. This sample carries about 250,000 clones, roughly four fifths of them seen once, and the ten largest clones take 13%. Sequencing used PBMCs. Source of these receptors: a woman in her fifties or sixties with lung cancer.

In this sample, this clone turned up a few times. The rearrangement uses TRBV3-1 (or the pseudogene TRBV3-2) and TRBJ2-3, with a tentative D call TRBD2 (5 bases). Per the germline V gene, CDR1 is LGHDT and CDR2 is YNNKEL (reference sequence). Deletions cut 4 bases from V and 3 bases from J, with 14 bases between. The length of the CDR3 is 15 residues. The CDR3: CASSLPGLGTDTQYF. Written as DNA, the CDR3 is TGTGCCAGCAGCCTTCCGGGATTAGGGACAGATACGCAGTATTTT.

The count of this clone is one. This chain uses TRBV19 with TRBJ2-5, with D possibly matching TRBD2 (6 bases). V was trimmed by 4 bases and J by 1 base, leaving 10 bases between them. This CDR3 spans 14 amino acids. Germline-derived CDR1 and CDR2 are LNHDA and SQIVND (reference sequence). This CDR3 is CASSTLGGQETQYF. CDR3 bases: TGTGCCAGTAGTACCCTCGGGGGCCAAGAGACCCAGTACTTC.

The chain has TRBV11-2 and TRBJ2-2; D possibly corresponds to TRBD2 (5 bases). Per germline, CDR1 SGHAT and CDR2 FQNNGV. The V gene lost 1 base and the J gene lost 1 base, with 7 bases spanning the gap. The CDR3 extends over 15 amino acids. The CDR3 sequence: CASSLVLVNTGELFF. The CDR3 bases are TGTGCCAGCAGCTTAGTACTAGTGAACACCGGGGAGCTGTTTTTT.

This sequence joins TRBV11-2 and TRBJ2-3, with 12 bases that match TRBD2. V was pared by 6 bases and J by 7 bases, with 8 bases of the junction left unmatched. In germline, CDR1 is SGHAT, CDR2 FQNNGV. The length of the CDR3 is 15 residues. The CDR3 spells CASRSLAGGLYTQYF. The CDR3 region has the DNA TGTGCCAGCAGATCCCTAGCGGGGGGGCTTTATACGCAGTATTTT.

This chain joins TRBV5-6 and TRBJ1-1; the D gene is possibly TRBD1 (5 bases). With 4 bases removed from V and 6 bases from J, the gap between germline ends came to 10 bases. There are 12 residues in the CDR3. CDR1 and CDR2 (germline): SGHDT, YYEEEE. The chain's CDR3 is CASSGGGSEAFF. CDR3 nucleotides: TGTGCCAGCAGCGGTGGGGGGTCTGAAGCTTTCTTT.

The V gene is TRBV2, the J gene TRBJ2-6, with D tentatively TRBD1 (6 bases). V was clipped by 6 bases and J by 0 bases, with 9 bases between them. CDR3 length equals 15 residues. Germline V gene lookup returns CDR1 SNHLY and CDR2 FYNNEI. The CDR3 region is CASRGHLSGANVLTF. In DNA form, the CDR3 reads TGTGCCAGCAGGGGACATCTCTCTGGGGCCAACGTCCTGACTTTC.

As to this clone: An end of the junction does not agree with germline; a read error may underlie this. The CDR3 bases are TGTGCCAGCAGCTTAGCGCGGGGAGAGGCCCGGTGTATCTTT. Its protein is CASSLARGEARCIF. V is TRBV7-9 and J is TRBJ1-1; D not resolved. Germline loops: CDR1 SEHNR, CDR2 FQNEAQ (reference sequence). The CDR3 runs 14 residues.

V gene TRBV2 combines with J gene TRBJ2-1; TRBD2 aligns across 9 bases. The CDR3 consists of 12 residues. The V and J ends lost 6 bases and 10 bases, in that order; junction bases with no gene match: 4. Germline V gene lookup returns CDR1 SNHLY and CDR2 FYNNEI. CDR3 DNA sequence: TGTGCCAGCAGCTTCACTAGCGGGGAGCAGTTCTTC. Protein product: CASSFTSGEQFF.

V is TRBV28 and J is TRBJ1-6; perhaps TRBD1 as D (5 bases). CDR1 and CDR2 from the germline V gene are MDHEN and SYDVKM. V shed 10 bases and J shed 9 bases, with 10 bases lying between them. This CDR3 has 11 residues. The CDR3 nucleotides read TGTGCCACTCGGGGGGTTTCACCCCTCCACTTT. It encodes CATRGVSPLHF.

The chain uses TRBV20-1 and TRBJ1-2; D remains unclear. Trimming left V 3 bases short and J 8 bases short, with 10 bases between. Germline CDR1 and CDR2: DFQATT and SNEGSKA (reference sequence). CDR3 size: 11 residues. Here the CDR3 reads CSASEGYGYTF. The CDR3 DNA sequence: TGCAGTGCTAGCGAGGGATACGGCTACACCTTC.

CDR3 DNA sequence: TGTGCCAGCAGTGAAGCACCGGGACAGGGACCCTACGAGCAGTACTTC. Residues: CASSEAPGQGPYEQYF. The chain joins TRBV6-1 to TRBJ2-7; 9 positions match TRBD1. V lost 0 bases and J lost 2; bases outside the gene matches: 5. The CDR3 has 16 residues. Per the germline V gene, CDR1 is MNHNS and CDR2 is SASEGT.

The chain has TRBV28 and TRBJ1-2; 10 positions match TRBD1. The CDR3 consists of 13 residues. Germline trimming cut 5 bases from V and 4 bases from J; bases unmatched to any gene: 1. Germline V gives CDR1 MDHEN, CDR2 SYDVKM. CDR3 protein: CASSRTGGYGYTF. The CDR3 nucleotides are TGTGCCAGCAGTCGGACAGGGGGCTATGGCTACACCTTC.

V is TRBV10-3 and J is TRBJ2-1, with TRBD1 matching over 9 bases. The germline V gene encodes CDR1 ENHRY and CDR2 SYGVKD. V lost 6 bases to trimming and J lost 3 bases; unmatched junction nucleotides: 3. CDR3 length equals 14 residues. CDR3 DNA: TGTGCCATCAGCGGGACAGGGAACTACAATGAGCAGTTCTTC. Translating gives CAISGTGNYNEQFF.

This sequence joins TRBV21-1 and TRBJ1-5. TRBV21-1 is a known pseudogene. The CDR3 totals 13 residues. For the CDR3, the DNA is TGTGCCAGCCGCGACGGTAGCAATCAGCCCCAGCATTTT. Residues: CASRDGSNQPQHF.

The chain couples TRBV9 to TRBJ1-2, with a tentative D call TRBD1 (5 bases). CDR1 SGDLS and CDR2 YYNGEE come from the germline V gene. Trimming took off 4 bases at V and 4 bases at J, with 17 bases between the two ends. The CDR3 totals 15 residues. The CDR3 loop reads CASSPIVAGPYGYTF. DNA for the CDR3: TGTGCCAGCAGCCCCATCGTGGCAGGGCCCTATGGCTACACCTTC.

The chain recombines TRBV3-1 (or the pseudogene TRBV3-2) with TRBJ2-7; 8 nucleotides line up with TRBD2. Germline V gene data show CDR1 as LGHDT and CDR2 as YNNKEL (reference sequence). The V segment lost 4 bases and the J segment 0 bases; nucleotides outside the gene matches: 2. The CDR3 spans 14 residues. Here the CDR3 reads CASSPGTSSYEQYF. DNA of the CDR3: TGTGCCAGCAGCCCCGGGACTAGCTCCTACGAGCAGTACTTC.

The chain couples TRBV6-1 to TRBJ2-7, with 7 bases aligning to TRBD1. The trim removed 3 bases at V and 2 bases at J, leaving 4 bases unmatched. CDR3 length: 14 amino acids. Per the germline V gene, CDR1 is MNHNS and CDR2 is SASEGT. This CDR3 is CASSDPGQTYEQYF. The DNA of the CDR3 is TGTGCCAGCAGTGACCCGGGACAGACCTACGAGCAGTACTTC.

This chain joins TRBV7-6 and TRBJ2-7; D is undetermined. From germline, CDR1 is SGHVS and CDR2 FNYEAQ. The CDR3 sequence is 17 residues long. The V and J ends lost 0 bases and 0 bases respectively, with 15 bases between them. In DNA, the CDR3 is TGTGCCAGCAGCTTAGCGGCCCCCCGGACGGCCTCCTACGAGCAGTACTTC. It yields the protein CASSLAAPRTASYEQYF.

The chain carries TRBV7-8 and TRBJ2-5; no firm D call. Trimming cost V 2 bases and J 2 bases, with 6 bases left between them. Germline assignment: CDR1 SGHVS and CDR2 FQNEAQ. This CDR3 comprises 13 residues. DNA of the CDR3: TGTGCCAGCAGCTTAACTCTTCAAGAGACCCAGTACTTC. This translates into CASSLTLQETQYF.

This chain uses TRBV19 with TRBJ1-6; 10 positions match TRBD1. CDR1 and CDR2 from the germline V gene are LNHDA and SQIVND (reference sequence). J was trimmed by 9 bases and V by 5 bases; bases with no gene match: 1. This CDR3 is built from 13 residues. CDR3 residues: CASSGTGASPLHF. CDR3 sequence (DNA): TGTGCCAGTAGTGGGACAGGGGCTTCACCCCTCCACTTT.

The chain combines TRBV25-1 with TRBJ1-1; a weak D match, TRBD1 (5 bases). The germline CDR1 and CDR2 sequences are MGHDK and SYGVNS. The CDR3 length is 11 residues. V dropped 6 bases and J dropped 9 bases, with 11 bases sitting between them. Here the CDR3 DNA reads TGTGCCAGCAGGGGGACCGACAAAGCTTTCTTT. It encodes CASRGTDKAFF.

The chain combines TRBV10-3 with TRBJ1-1; 10 bases agree with TRBD1. V shed 5 bases and J 6 bases; nucleotides not matched to a gene: 3. The CDR3 consists of 13 residues. CDR1 and CDR2 from the germline V gene are ENHRY and SYGVKD. Here the CDR3 reads CAISPDRGAEAFF. DNA for the CDR3: TGTGCCATCAGTCCGGACAGGGGGGCTGAAGCTTTCTTT.

V is TRBV11-2 and J is TRBJ1-2, with D unresolved. This CDR3 is 15 amino acids long. With 5 bases removed from V and 0 bases from J, the gap between germline ends came to 13 bases. Germline lookup yields CDR1 SGHAT and CDR2 FQNNGV. The CDR3 reads CASSTTTEANYGYTF. The CDR3 bases are TGTGCCAGCAGCACCACCACGGAAGCTAACTATGGCTACACCTTC.

This chain joins TRBV27 and TRBJ2-5; 10 bases are a match to TRBD1. The J segment lost 5 bases and the V segment lost 4 bases, leaving 4 bases of the junction unmatched. Per germline, CDR1 MNHEY and CDR2 SMNVEV (reference sequence). CDR3 size: 14 residues. The CDR3 DNA reads as TGTGCCAGCAGTTCCGGGACAGGGGACGAGACCCAGTACTTC. Translation gives CASSSGTGDETQYF.

Remarks on this clone: Other nucleotide sequences in the sample specify the same CDR3. In DNA form, the CDR3 reads TGTGCCAGCAGCGTGCAGCGAACCGGGGAGCTGTTTTTT. Protein product: CASSVQRTGELFF. This chain connects TRBV2 to TRBJ2-2; no clear D. V dropped 6 bases and J dropped 5 bases, with 10 bases sitting between them. CDR1 is SNHLY, CDR2 FYNNEI, per germline. CDR3 length: 13 residues.

J is TRBJ1-5 and V is TRBV6-5, with a tentative D call TRBD1 (5 bases). Germline V gives CDR1 MNHEY, CDR2 SVGAGI. This CDR3 is 15 amino acids long. Trimming stripped 6 bases from V and 7 bases from J, with 19 bases between. This chain's CDR3 is CASRVGGQTRQPQHF. CDR3 sequence (DNA): TGTGCCAGCAGAGTGGGTGGACAAACTCGGCAGCCCCAGCATTTT.